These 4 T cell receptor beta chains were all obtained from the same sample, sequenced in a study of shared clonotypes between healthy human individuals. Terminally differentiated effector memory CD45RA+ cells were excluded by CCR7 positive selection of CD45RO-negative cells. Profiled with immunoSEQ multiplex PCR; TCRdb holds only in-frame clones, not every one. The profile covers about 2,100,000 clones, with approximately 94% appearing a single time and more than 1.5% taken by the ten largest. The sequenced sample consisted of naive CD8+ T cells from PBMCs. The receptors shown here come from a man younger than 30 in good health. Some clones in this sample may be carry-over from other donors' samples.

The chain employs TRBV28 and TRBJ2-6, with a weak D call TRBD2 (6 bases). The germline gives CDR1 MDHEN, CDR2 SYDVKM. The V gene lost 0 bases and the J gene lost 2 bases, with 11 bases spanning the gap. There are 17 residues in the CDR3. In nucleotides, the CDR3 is TGTGCCAGCAGTTTATGGCTGGAGGGAGCTGGGGCCAACGTCCTGACTTTC. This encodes CASSLWLEGAGANVLTF.

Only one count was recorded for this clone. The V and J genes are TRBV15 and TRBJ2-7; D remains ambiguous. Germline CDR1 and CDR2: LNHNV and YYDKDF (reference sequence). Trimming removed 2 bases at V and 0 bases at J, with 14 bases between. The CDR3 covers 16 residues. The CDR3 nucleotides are TGTGCCACCAGCAGATCAATGGTGGCGTCCTCCTACGAGCAGTACTTC. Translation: CATSRSMVASSYEQYF.

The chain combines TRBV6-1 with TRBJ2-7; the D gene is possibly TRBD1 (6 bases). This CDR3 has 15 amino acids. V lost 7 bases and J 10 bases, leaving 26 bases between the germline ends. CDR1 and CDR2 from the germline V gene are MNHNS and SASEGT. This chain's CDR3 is CASKNEGGTGIEQYF. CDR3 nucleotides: TGTGCCAGCAAGAATGAAGGGGGAACAGGTATCGAACAGTACTTC.

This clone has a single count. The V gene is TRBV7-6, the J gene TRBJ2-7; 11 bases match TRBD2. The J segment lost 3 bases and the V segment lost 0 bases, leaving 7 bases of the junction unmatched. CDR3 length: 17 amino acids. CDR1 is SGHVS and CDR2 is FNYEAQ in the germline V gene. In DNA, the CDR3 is TGTGCCAGCAGCTTAGCGCCGGAACTAGCGGGAGTCTACGAGCAGTACTTC. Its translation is CASSLAPELAGVYEQYF.